The next 7 T cell receptor beta chains were all read from a single sample in a study of CD8 T cells in Susac syndrome. Reverse transcription used roughly 0.45 to 1 ug RNA and random hexamers. One entry per CDR3 protein, called by TCRdb with MiXCR from the immunoSEQ multiplex PCR reads. The sample has fewer than 140,000 distinct CDR3 sequences, approximately 93% seen once; the top ten hold about 0.41%. The source material was CD8+ T cells from PBMCs. Receptor source: a human donor with Susac syndrome.

This chain uses TRBV2 with TRBJ2-3; D unclear. With 4 bases removed from V and 5 bases from J, the gap between germline ends came to 7 bases. CDR1 is SNHLY, CDR2 FYNNEI, per germline. The CDR3 consists of 12 residues. This chain's CDR3 is CASSGLQDTQYF. In DNA form, the CDR3 reads TGTGCCAGCAGTGGCCTCCAAGATACGCAGTATTTT.

DNA for the CDR3: TGTGCCAGCAGCTACGGACCGGGACAGCAAGAGACCCAGTACTTC. Translating gives CASSYGPGQQETQYF. The chain employs TRBV7-6 and TRBJ2-5; TRBD1 matches 7 bases. This CDR3 has 15 residues. CDR1 and CDR2 (germline): SGHVS, FNYEAQ. J lost 2 bases, V lost 4 bases, and 7 bases had no gene match.

In DNA, the CDR3 is TGCAGTGCTAGAGCGCGGGGACGGGGGCGGACCGGGGAGCTGTTTTTT. This sequence encodes CSARARGRGRTGELFF. The chain is built from TRBV20-1 and TRBJ2-2; D could derive from TRBD1 or TRBD2 (6 bases each). Germline CDR1 and CDR2: DFQATT and SNEGSKA (reference sequence). The CDR3 is 16 residues long. Trimming cost V 1 base and J 5 bases, with 17 bases left between them.

The CDR3 DNA reads as TGTGCCAGCAGTTACGCCGGGACCCTTACAAATACGCAGTATTTT. It translates to CASSYAGTLTNTQYF. This chain links TRBV6-5 with TRBJ2-3; the D gene could be TRBD1 or TRBD2 (5 bases each). Germline CDR1 reads MNHEY; CDR2 reads SVGAGI. V lost 2 bases to trimming and J lost 7 bases, with 16 bases between them. CDR3 length: 15 amino acids.

V usage is TRBV5-6 and J usage is TRBJ2-1; 7 nucleotides line up with TRBD2. J gave up 0 bases and V 4 bases, and 4 bases lay outside the gene matches. Germline V gene data show CDR1 as SGHDT and CDR2 as YYEEEE. The CDR3 loop spans 15 amino acids. CDR3 region: CASSTGGSSYNEQFF. In DNA, the CDR3 is TGTGCCAGCAGCACCGGGGGGTCCTCCTACAATGAGCAGTTCTTC.

The chain combines TRBV20-1 with TRBJ2-3; D possibly corresponds to TRBD1 (5 bases). Trimming removed 0 bases at V and 7 bases at J, with 14 bases between. The CDR3 extends over 14 amino acids. Germline-derived CDR1 and CDR2 are DFQATT and SNEGSKA (reference sequence). CDR3 loop: CSARDRAVSYTQYF. The CDR3 coding sequence is TGCAGTGCTAGAGACAGGGCGGTCTCATATACGCAGTATTTT.

V is TRBV7-9 and J is TRBJ2-3; 9 bases are a match to TRBD2. J gave up 2 bases and V 10 bases, and 10 bases lay outside the gene matches. The CDR3 loop spans 15 amino acids. The germline V gene has CDR1 SEHNR and CDR2 FQNEAQ (reference sequence). The CDR3 DNA reads as TGTGCCACCATCACGAGCGGGGGGTACACAGATACGCAGTATTTT. Protein: CATITSGGYTDTQYF.